One sample yielded the 31 T cell receptor beta chains listed below, sequenced in a study of cytomegalovirus exposure and HLA in healthy donors. PCR amplification relied on 60 Vbeta primers (plus 13 Jbeta primers). Some clones are missing from TCRdb's copy, which holds only in-frame ones; the method was immunoSEQ multiplex PCR. The sample shows 100,000 to 150,000 clones, 81% of them seen only once. The sample consisted of PBMCs. The receptors shown here come from a man aged 18-30 years in good health and CMV-seropositive.

The V gene is TRBV19, the J gene TRBJ1-1; possibly TRBD1 for D (5 bases). V was cut by 5 bases and J by 8 bases, with 9 bases left in between. CDR1 and CDR2 (germline): LNHDA, SQIVND (reference sequence). The CDR3 is 11 amino acids. CDR3 protein: CASSYRQEAFF. In DNA, the CDR3 is TGTGCCAGTAGTTATAGACAGGAAGCTTTCTTT.

This rearrangement joins TRBV2 to TRBJ2-5; D may be TRBD1 (6 bases). This CDR3 comprises 14 residues. Between the trimmed V and J ends, which lost 1 base and 4 bases, there was a span of 10 bases. Germline CDR1 reads SNHLY; CDR2 reads FYNNEI. Here the CDR3 reads CASSEGTARETQYF. The CDR3 DNA is TGTGCCAGCAGTGAAGGGACAGCCCGAGAGACCCAGTACTTC.

This clone was picked up a small number of times. The chain links TRBV2 to TRBJ1-6, with D uncertain. Trimming removed 2 bases at V and 3 bases at J, with 8 bases between. The CDR3 length is 15 residues. The germline gives CDR1 SNHLY, CDR2 FYNNEI. CDR3 nucleotide sequence: TGTGCCAGCAGTGAACTTCAGAACTATAATTCACCCCTCCACTTT. Translated, it gives CASSELQNYNSPLHF.

V and J are TRBV14 and TRBJ2-1; weak D call: TRBD1 (5 bases). Trimming cost V 1 base and J 5 bases, with 12 bases left between them. CDR3 length: 15 amino acids. Germline assignment: CDR1 SGHDN and CDR2 FVKESK. Here the CDR3 DNA reads TGTGCCAGCAGCCAAGTCCAGGGTAAGGACAATGAGCAGTTCTTC. Its protein product is CASSQVQGKDNEQFF.

Only one count was recorded for this clone. The chain links TRBV4-3 to TRBJ1-5; a weak D match, TRBD1 (6 bases). This CDR3 spans 18 amino acids. CDR1 and CDR2 (germline): LGHNA, YSLEER. The V end was cut by 2 bases, the J end by 7 bases, with 24 bases between. The CDR3 is CASSQTEEGTPSGQPQHF. The CDR3 bases are TGCGCCAGCAGCCAAACCGAGGAAGGGACACCCTCAGGGCAGCCCCAGCATTTT.

The rearrangement uses TRBV6-6 and TRBJ1-3; D gene unclear. Trimming took off 7 bases at V and 0 bases at J, with 13 bases between the two ends. CDR3 length equals 15 residues. The V gene's germline CDR1 is MNHNY and CDR2 SVGAGI (reference sequence). CDR3 DNA sequence: TGTGCCAGCACCCCTCTGGGGAGCTCTGGAAACACCATATATTTT. Residues: CASTPLGSSGNTIYF.

The J gene is TRBJ2-1, the V gene TRBV12-5, with D tentatively TRBD2 (6 bases). Germline CDR1 is LGHNT and CDR2 is FRNRAP. This CDR3 has 13 amino acids. The V and J ends lost 6 bases and 10 bases respectively, with 16 bases between them. DNA of the CDR3: TGTGCTAGTGGACCTCGTTTTAGCGGAGAGCAGTTCTTC. Translated: CASGPRFSGEQFF.

The chain recombines TRBV7-2 with TRBJ2-7, with D tentatively TRBD1 (5 bases). Trimming took off 5 bases at V and 0 bases at J, with 5 bases between the two ends. The CDR3 runs to 12 residues. Per germline, CDR1 SGHTA and CDR2 FQGNSA. The CDR3 DNA reads as TGTGCCAGCAGCAGGGGCTCCTACGAGCAGTACTTC. Protein: CASSRGSYEQYF.

The V and J genes are TRBV2 and TRBJ1-2, with D uncertain. In germline, CDR1 is SNHLY, CDR2 FYNNEI. CDR3 length: 12 residues. V gave up 5 bases and J gave up 8 bases, with 12 bases separating them. This CDR3 is CASSFYHGGYTF. Written as DNA, the CDR3 is TGTGCCAGCAGTTTCTACCACGGGGGCTACACCTTC.

V usage is TRBV5-6 and J usage is TRBJ2-1, with a tentative D call TRBD1 (5 bases). Germline V gene data show CDR1 as SGHDT and CDR2 as YYEEEE. The CDR3 contains 16 residues. Trimming shortened V by 6 bases and J by 2 bases, and 18 bases separated the two germline ends. CDR3 sequence (DNA): TGTGCCAGCATTGAAATGCGTTCGGACACCTACAATGAGCAGTTCTTC. Its translation: CASIEMRSDTYNEQFF.

This clone was seen many times. This chain joins TRBV6-1 and TRBJ2-3; TRBD2 agrees at 12 bases. CDR1 and CDR2 (germline): MNHNS, SASEGT. Trimming at V came to 3 bases and at J to 4 bases, leaving 2 bases not matched to a gene. CDR3 length equals 15 residues. The CDR3 DNA reads as TGTGCCAGCAGTGATTCTAGCGGGGGGGCAGATACGCAGTATTTT. Encoded protein: CASSDSSGGADTQYF.

The V and J genes are TRBV9 and TRBJ2-5; D perhaps matches TRBD1 (6 bases). Germline CDR1 SGDLS, CDR2 YYNGEE. There are 16 residues in the CDR3. Trimming took 0 bases from V and 2 from J, leaving 14 bases between them. CDR3 residues: CASSVVGADVQETQYF. The CDR3 bases are TGTGCCAGCAGCGTAGTGGGGGCCGACGTACAAGAGACCCAGTACTTC.

The J gene is TRBJ2-6, the V gene TRBV29-1; possible D gene TRBD1, 5 bases. CDR3 length: 18 residues. CDR1 is SQVTM and CDR2 is ANQGSEA in the germline V gene. Trimming shortened V by 6 bases and J by 4 bases, and 25 bases separated the two germline ends. The CDR3 coding sequence is TGCAGCGTCTCCACAAGAAGGCCCCAGGGTTCGGGGGCCAACGTCCTGACTTTC. This translates into CSVSTRRPQGSGANVLTF.

The chain is built from TRBV10-2 and TRBJ2-1, with TRBD1 matching 11 bases. This CDR3 contains 15 residues. Germline trimming cut 6 bases from V and 4 bases from J; bases unmatched to any gene: 5. Germline values: CDR1 WSHSY, CDR2 SAAADI. CDR3 amino acids: CASRTGTGGYNEQFF. CDR3 nucleotides: TGCGCCAGCAGAACCGGGACAGGGGGTTACAATGAGCAGTTCTTC.

V and J are TRBV9 and TRBJ2-1; D might be TRBD2 (6 bases). The V end was cut by 3 bases, the J end by 1 base, with 8 bases between. There are 14 residues in the CDR3. In germline, CDR1 is SGDLS, CDR2 YYNGEE. This chain's CDR3 is CASSADYSYNEQFF. CDR3 coding DNA: TGTGCCAGCAGCGCGGACTATTCCTACAATGAGCAGTTCTTC.

This clone was counted between two and nine times. The genes are TRBV9 and TRBJ2-5; 9 bases are shared with TRBD1. Germline values: CDR1 SGDLS, CDR2 YYNGEE. The V segment lost 4 bases and the J segment 5 bases; nucleotides outside the gene matches: 12. This CDR3 contains 16 residues. CDR3 coding DNA: TGTGCCAGCAGCCCCCGATCCACAGGGGGCGGGGAGACCCAGTACTTC. The encoded protein is CASSPRSTGGGETQYF.

The CDR3 spells CASSQDLRGNGYTF. The CDR3 nucleotides are TGCGCCAGCAGCCAAGATCTCAGGGGGAATGGCTACACCTTC. V gene TRBV4-1 combines with J gene TRBJ1-2; TRBD1 matches at 7 bases. The length of the CDR3 is 14 residues. In germline, CDR1 is MGHRA, CDR2 YSYEKL. Losses at the gene ends were 0 bases for V and 6 bases for J; bases not matched to a gene: 4.

The chain is built from TRBV19 and TRBJ1-4; 9 nucleotides agree with TRBD1. CDR1 is LNHDA and CDR2 is SQIVND in the germline V gene (reference sequence). Trimming removed 3 bases from V and 7 bases from J; junction bases left unmatched: 3. The CDR3 runs to 14 residues. This CDR3 reads CASSMGQGGEKLFF. The CDR3, as DNA: TGTGCCAGTAGTATGGGACAGGGTGGTGAAAAACTGTTTTTT.

This clone was found a few times. The chain couples TRBV27 to TRBJ2-1, with a possible D match to TRBD2 (7 bases). Germline loops: CDR1 MNHEY, CDR2 SMNVEV (reference sequence). V was cut by 6 bases and J by 8 bases, with 14 bases left in between. The CDR3 spans 13 residues. The CDR3 here is CASRRGGGDEQFF. The CDR3 DNA sequence: TGTGCCAGCAGAAGAGGGGGGGGCGATGAGCAGTTCTTC.

The V call is TRBV7-6, the J call TRBJ2-3; TRBD2 aligns across 9 bases. Losses at the gene ends were 7 bases for V and 0 bases for J; bases not matched to a gene: 2. Germline CDR1 reads SGHVS; CDR2 reads FNYEAQ. The CDR3 length is 14 residues. The CDR3 region has the DNA TGTGCCAGCACAAGCGGGAGGAGCACAGATACGCAGTATTTT. This codes for CASTSGRSTDTQYF.

This chain joins TRBV6-5 and TRBJ2-2, with D possibly being TRBD2 (6 bases). This CDR3 region has 12 residues. Trimming took 4 bases from V and 6 from J, leaving 6 bases between them. Germline CDR1 and CDR2: MNHEY and SVGAGI. CDR3 protein: CASSSGAGELFF. The CDR3 DNA sequence: TGTGCCAGCAGTTCGGGGGCCGGGGAGCTGTTTTTT.

The V and J genes are TRBV6-6 and TRBJ1-1; D is uncertain. CDR1 MNHNY and CDR2 SVGAGI come from the germline V gene (reference sequence). This CDR3 has 15 amino acids. V was clipped by 5 bases and J by 0 bases, with 13 bases between them. CDR3 sequence reads: CASSHLRGMNTEAFF. CDR3 DNA: TGTGCCAGCAGTCACCTCCGGGGAATGAACACTGAAGCTTTCTTT.

This clone came up a few times. This chain connects TRBV19 to TRBJ1-1, with unresolved D. Germline V gives CDR1 LNHDA, CDR2 SQIVND (reference sequence). The V end was cut by 4 bases, the J end by 3 bases, with 15 bases between. The CDR3 has 15 amino acids. The CDR3 sequence is CASSTVFAVYTEAFF. The CDR3 DNA reads TGTGCCAGTAGTACAGTTTTCGCCGTTTACACTGAAGCTTTCTTT.

CDR3 sequence: CASSLQGPNYGYTF. The DNA of the CDR3 is TGCGCCAGCAGCTTGCAGGGGCCAAACTATGGCTACACCTTC. The J gene is TRBJ1-2, the V gene TRBV5-1; a possible D gene is TRBD1 (6 bases). This CDR3 spans 14 amino acids. CDR1 SGHRS and CDR2 YFSETQ come from the germline V gene. V shed 1 base and J shed 2 bases, with 9 bases lying between them.

The chain has TRBV9 and TRBJ2-2; TRBD1 is a possible D gene (8 bases). Trimming stripped 4 bases from V and 7 bases from J, with 17 bases between. Germline V gives CDR1 SGDLS, CDR2 YYNGEE. The length of the CDR3 is 15 residues. The CDR3 reads CASSRGQGLNGELFF. The CDR3 DNA follows: TGTGCCAGCAGCCGTGGACAGGGACTAAACGGGGAGCTGTTTTTT.

The chain recombines TRBV4-3 with TRBJ1-2; 7 nucleotides align to TRBD1. The J segment lost 3 bases and the V segment lost 0 bases, leaving 16 bases of the junction unmatched. The CDR3 loop spans 19 amino acids. Germline CDR1 and CDR2: LGHNA and YSLEER. Here the CDR3 DNA reads TGCGCCAGCAGCCAAGATCTATTGTCGCCCCGCAGGGGGGACTATGGCTACACCTTC. It encodes CASSQDLLSPRRGDYGYTF.

The rearrangement uses TRBV4-3 and TRBJ2-1, with D uncertain. V lost 0 bases, J lost 5 bases, and 5 bases lay in between. CDR1 LGHNA and CDR2 YSLEER come from the germline V gene. The length of the CDR3 is 13 residues. This chain's CDR3 is CASSQDFNNEQFF. CDR3 nucleotides: TGCGCCAGCAGCCAAGATTTTAACAATGAGCAGTTCTTC.

The J gene is TRBJ1-1, the V gene TRBV5-4; TRBD1 might be the D (5 bases). V lost 4 bases and J 8 bases, leaving 12 bases between the germline ends. The CDR3 consists of 12 residues. The germline CDR1 and CDR2 sequences are SGHNT and YYREEE (reference sequence). Here the CDR3 reads CASSKVTGEAFF. The CDR3 coding sequence is TGTGCCAGCAGCAAAGTCACAGGAGAAGCTTTCTTT.

This clone was observed a few times. This chain links TRBV11-2 with TRBJ1-2, with 11 bases fitting TRBD1. Trimming cost V 3 bases and J 6 bases; bases outside gene matches: 12. CDR3 length: 17 amino acids. The germline gives CDR1 SGHAT, CDR2 FQNNGV. The chain's CDR3 is CASSLMGTGGFMDGYTF. DNA of the CDR3: TGTGCCAGCAGCTTGATGGGGACAGGGGGTTTTATGGATGGCTACACCTTC.

The chain employs TRBV7-8 and TRBJ1-6, with D tentatively TRBD1 (6 bases). The germline V and J ends were trimmed by 1 base and 0 bases, with 19 bases remaining between them. The germline CDR1 and CDR2 sequences are SGHVS and FQNEAQ. There are 20 residues in the CDR3. The CDR3 reads CASSLGLSGAMSSYNSPLHF. In DNA form, the CDR3 reads TGTGCCAGCAGCTTAGGACTCTCAGGGGCCATGAGCTCCTATAATTCACCCCTCCACTTT.

This rearrangement joins TRBV7-9 to TRBJ2-1; TRBD2 is a possible D gene (6 bases). This CDR3 region has 16 residues. V shed 5 bases and J shed 0 bases, with 14 bases lying between them. Germline CDR1 and CDR2: SEHNR and FQNEAQ (reference sequence). The CDR3 DNA sequence: TGTGCCAGCAGCACTCTGGAGGGGAGCTCCTACAATGAGCAGTTCTTC. It codes for CASSTLEGSSYNEQFF.